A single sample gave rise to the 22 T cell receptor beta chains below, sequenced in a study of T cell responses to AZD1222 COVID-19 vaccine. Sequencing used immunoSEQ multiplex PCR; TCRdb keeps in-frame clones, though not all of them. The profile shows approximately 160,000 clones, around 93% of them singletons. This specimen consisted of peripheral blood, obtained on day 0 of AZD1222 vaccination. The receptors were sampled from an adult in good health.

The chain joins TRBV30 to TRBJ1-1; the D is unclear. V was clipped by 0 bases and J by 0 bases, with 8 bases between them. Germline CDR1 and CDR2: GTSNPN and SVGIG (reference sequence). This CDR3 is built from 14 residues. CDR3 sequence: CAWSVQLLNTEAFF. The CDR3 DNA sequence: TGTGCCTGGAGTGTACAGCTGTTGAACACTGAAGCTTTCTTT. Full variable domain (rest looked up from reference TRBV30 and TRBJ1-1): SQTIHQWPATLVQPVGSPLSLECTVEGTSNPNLYWYRQAAGRGLQLLFYSVGIGQISSEVPQNLSASRPQDRQFILSSKKLLLSDSGFYLCAWSVQLLNTEAFFGQGTRLTVV.

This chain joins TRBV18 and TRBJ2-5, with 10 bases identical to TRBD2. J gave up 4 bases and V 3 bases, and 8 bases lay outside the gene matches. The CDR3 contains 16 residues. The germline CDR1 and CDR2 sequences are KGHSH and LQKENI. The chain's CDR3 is CASSPLGLAIGETQYF. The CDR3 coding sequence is TGTGCCAGCTCACCTTTGGGACTAGCGATCGGAGAGACCCAGTACTTC.

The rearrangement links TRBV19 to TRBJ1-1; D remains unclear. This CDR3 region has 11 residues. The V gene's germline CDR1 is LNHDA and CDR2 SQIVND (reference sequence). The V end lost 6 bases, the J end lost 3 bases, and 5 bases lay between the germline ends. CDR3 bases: TGTGCCAGTAGGGCCGACACTGAAGCTTTCTTT. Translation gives CASRADTEAFF.

The CDR3 reads CATSGPGTSDTQYF. In DNA, the CDR3 is TGTGCCACCAGTGGACCCGGGACTTCGGATACGCAGTATTTT. This rearrangement joins TRBV24-1 to TRBJ2-3; tentative D call: TRBD2 (6 bases). The CDR3 length is 14 residues. The germline V and J ends were trimmed by 5 bases and 6 bases, with 14 bases remaining between them. Germline CDR1 is KGHDR and CDR2 is SFDVKD.

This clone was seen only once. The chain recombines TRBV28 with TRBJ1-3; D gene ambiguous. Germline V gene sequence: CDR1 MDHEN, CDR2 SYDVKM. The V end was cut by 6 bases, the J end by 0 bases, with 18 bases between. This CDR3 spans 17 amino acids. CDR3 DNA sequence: TGTGCCAGCAGCCCGAGACGGCAAATATCCTCTGGAAACACCATATATTTT. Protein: CASSPRRQISSGNTIYF.

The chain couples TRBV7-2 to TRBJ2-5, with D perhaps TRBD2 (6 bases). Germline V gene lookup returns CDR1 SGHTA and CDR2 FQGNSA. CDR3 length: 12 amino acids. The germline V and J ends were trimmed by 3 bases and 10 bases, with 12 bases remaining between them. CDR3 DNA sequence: TGTGCCAGCAGCTTGCGGGATACTAGCCAGTACTTC. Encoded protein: CASSLRDTSQYF.

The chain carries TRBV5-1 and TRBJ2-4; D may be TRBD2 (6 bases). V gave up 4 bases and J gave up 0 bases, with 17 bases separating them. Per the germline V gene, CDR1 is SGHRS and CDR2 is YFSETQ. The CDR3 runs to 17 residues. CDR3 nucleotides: TGCGCCAGCAGCCCCCGGGCGGGGATTCTAGCCAAAAACATTCAGTACTTC. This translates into CASSPRAGILAKNIQYF.

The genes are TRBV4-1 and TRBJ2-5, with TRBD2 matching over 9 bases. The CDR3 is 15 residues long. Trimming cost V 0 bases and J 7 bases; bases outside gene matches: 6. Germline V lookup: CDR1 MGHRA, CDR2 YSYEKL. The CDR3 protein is CASSQDLAGLATQYF. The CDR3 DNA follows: TGCGCCAGCAGCCAAGATCTAGCGGGACTAGCGACCCAGTACTTC.

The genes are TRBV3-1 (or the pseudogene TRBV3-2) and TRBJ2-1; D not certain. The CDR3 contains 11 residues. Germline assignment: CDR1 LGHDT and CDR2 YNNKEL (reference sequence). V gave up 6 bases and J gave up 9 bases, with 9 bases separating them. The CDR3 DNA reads TGTGCCAGCAGTGTAGACACTGAGCAGTTCTTC. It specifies CASSVDTEQFF.

CDR3 DNA sequence: TGTGCCAGCAGTTTCAGGGGAATGGCCAAAAACATTCAGTACTTC. This sequence encodes CASSFRGMAKNIQYF. This sequence joins TRBV6-6 and TRBJ2-4; possibly TRBD1 for D (6 bases). Trimming removed 4 bases at V and 1 base at J, with 11 bases between. The CDR3 is 15 amino acids. Germline V gives CDR1 MNHNY, CDR2 SVGAGI (reference sequence).

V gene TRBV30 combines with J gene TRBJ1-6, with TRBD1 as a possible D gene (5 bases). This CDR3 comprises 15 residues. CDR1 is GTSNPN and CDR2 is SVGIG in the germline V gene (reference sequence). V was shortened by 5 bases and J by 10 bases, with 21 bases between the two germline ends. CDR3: CAWRLGGRGGSPLHF. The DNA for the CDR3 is TGTGCCTGGCGGCTCGGTGGGAGGGGAGGGTCACCCCTCCACTTT.

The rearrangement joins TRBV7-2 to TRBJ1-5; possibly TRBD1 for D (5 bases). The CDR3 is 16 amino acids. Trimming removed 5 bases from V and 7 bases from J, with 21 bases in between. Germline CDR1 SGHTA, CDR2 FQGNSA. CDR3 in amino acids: CASSPRGKEPGQPQHF. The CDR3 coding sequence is TGTGCCAGCAGCCCTAGGGGCAAGGAACCCGGGCAGCCCCAGCATTTT.

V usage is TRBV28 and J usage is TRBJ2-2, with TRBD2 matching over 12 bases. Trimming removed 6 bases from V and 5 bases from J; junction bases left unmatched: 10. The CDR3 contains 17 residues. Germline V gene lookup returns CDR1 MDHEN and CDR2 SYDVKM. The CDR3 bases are TGTGCCAGCAGCTCCCCTAGCGGGAGGGGGGATACCGGGGAGCTGTTTTTT. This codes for CASSSPSGRGDTGELFF.

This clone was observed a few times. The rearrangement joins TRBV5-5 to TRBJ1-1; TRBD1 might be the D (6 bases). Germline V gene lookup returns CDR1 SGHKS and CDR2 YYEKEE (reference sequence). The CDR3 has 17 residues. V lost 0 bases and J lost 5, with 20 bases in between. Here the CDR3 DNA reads TGTGCCAGCAGCTTGGGGTGGGAGCAGGCGGGGACAACTGAAGCTTTCTTT. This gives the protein CASSLGWEQAGTTEAFF.

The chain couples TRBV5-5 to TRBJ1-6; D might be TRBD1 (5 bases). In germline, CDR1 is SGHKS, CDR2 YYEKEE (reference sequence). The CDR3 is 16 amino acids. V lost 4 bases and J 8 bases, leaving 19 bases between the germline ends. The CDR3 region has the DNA TGTGCCAGCAGCACCTCGTCGGGGGACCGATATTCACCCCTCCACTTT. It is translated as CASSTSSGDRYSPLHF.

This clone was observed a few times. This CDR3 is CASSSGRSSTLYNSPLHF. DNA of the CDR3: TGTGCCAGCAGCTCGGGACGGTCATCGACCCTTTATAATTCACCCCTCCACTTT. The V and J genes are TRBV7-8 and TRBJ1-6; D might be TRBD1 (5 bases). The CDR3 totals 18 residues. Germline values: CDR1 SGHVS, CDR2 FQNEAQ. Trimming removed 4 bases at V and 4 bases at J, with 20 bases between.

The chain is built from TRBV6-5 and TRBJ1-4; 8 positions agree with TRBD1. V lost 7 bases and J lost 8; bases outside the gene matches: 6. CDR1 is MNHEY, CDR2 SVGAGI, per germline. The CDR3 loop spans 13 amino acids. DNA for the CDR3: TGTGCCAGCACCCGTCGGACAGGGGAAAAACTGTTTTTT. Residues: CASTRRTGEKLFF.

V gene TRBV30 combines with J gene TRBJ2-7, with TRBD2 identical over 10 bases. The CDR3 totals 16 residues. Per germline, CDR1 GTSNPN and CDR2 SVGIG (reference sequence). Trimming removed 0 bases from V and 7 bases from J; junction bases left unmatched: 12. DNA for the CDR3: TGTGCCTGGAGTGTACGGGGACTAGCGAGATTAGGGGAGCAGTACTTC. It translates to CAWSVRGLARLGEQYF.

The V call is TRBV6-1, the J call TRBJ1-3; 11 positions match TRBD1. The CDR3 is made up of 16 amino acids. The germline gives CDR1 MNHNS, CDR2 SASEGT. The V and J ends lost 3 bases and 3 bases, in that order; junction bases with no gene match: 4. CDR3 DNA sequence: TGTGCCAGCAGTGATCGGGACAGGGGGTATGGAAACACCATATATTTT. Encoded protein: CASSDRDRGYGNTIYF.

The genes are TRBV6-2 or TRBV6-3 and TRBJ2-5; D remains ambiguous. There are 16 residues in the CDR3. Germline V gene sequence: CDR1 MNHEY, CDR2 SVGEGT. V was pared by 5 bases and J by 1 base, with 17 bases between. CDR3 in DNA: TGTGCCAGCAGTGGCCCACCCCGGTCAGCCCAAGAGACCCAGTACTTC. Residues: CASSGPPRSAQETQYF.

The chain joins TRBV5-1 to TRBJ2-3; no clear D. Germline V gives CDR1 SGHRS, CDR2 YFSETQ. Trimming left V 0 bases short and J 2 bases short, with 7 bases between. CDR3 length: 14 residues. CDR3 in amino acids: CASSLVGHTDTQYF. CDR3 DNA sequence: TGCGCCAGCAGCTTGGTAGGGCACACAGATACGCAGTATTTT.

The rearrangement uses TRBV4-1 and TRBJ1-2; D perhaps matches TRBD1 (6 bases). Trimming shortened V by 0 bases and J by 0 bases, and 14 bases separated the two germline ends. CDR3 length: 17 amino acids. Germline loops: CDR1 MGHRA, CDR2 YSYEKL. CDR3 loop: CASSQDPNRDANYGYTF. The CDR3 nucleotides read TGCGCCAGCAGCCAAGACCCCAACAGGGACGCTAACTATGGCTACACCTTC.